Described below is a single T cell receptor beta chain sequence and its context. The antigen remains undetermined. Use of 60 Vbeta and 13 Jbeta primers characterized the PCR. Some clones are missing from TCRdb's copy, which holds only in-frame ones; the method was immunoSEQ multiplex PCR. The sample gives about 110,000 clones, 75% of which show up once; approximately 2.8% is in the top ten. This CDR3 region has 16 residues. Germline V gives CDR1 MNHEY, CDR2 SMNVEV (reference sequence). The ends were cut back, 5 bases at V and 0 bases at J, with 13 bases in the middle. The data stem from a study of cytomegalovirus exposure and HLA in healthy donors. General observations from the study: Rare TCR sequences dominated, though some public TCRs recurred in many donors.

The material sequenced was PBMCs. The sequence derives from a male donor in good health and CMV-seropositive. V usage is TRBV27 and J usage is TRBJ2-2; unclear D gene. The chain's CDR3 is CASSLLAGANTGELFF. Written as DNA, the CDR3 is TGTGCCAGCAGTCTCCTCGCAGGTGCGAACACCGGGGAGCTGTTTTTT.